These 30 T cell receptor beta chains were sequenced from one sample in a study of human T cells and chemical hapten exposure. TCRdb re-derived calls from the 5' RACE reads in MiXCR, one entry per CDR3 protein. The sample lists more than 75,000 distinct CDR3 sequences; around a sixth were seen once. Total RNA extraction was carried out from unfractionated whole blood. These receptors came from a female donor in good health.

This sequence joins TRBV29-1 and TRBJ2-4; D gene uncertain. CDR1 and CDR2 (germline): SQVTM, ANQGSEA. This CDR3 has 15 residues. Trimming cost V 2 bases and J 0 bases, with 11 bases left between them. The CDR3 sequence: CSVESSPEAKNIQYF. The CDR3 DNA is TGCAGCGTTGAAAGTAGTCCTGAAGCCAAAAACATTCAGTACTTC.

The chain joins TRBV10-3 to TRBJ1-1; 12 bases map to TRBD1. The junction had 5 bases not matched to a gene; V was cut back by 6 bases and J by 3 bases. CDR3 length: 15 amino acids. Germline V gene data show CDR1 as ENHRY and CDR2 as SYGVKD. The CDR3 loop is CAIRGTGGNYTEAFF. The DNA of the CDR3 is TGTGCCATCAGGGGGACAGGGGGCAACTACACTGAAGCTTTCTTT.

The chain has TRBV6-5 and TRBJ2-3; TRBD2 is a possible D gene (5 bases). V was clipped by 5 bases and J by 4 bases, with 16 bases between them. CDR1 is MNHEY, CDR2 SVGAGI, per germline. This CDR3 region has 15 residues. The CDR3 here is CASSPSLMGADTQYF. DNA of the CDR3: TGTGCCAGCAGTCCTTCTTTGATGGGAGCAGATACGCAGTATTTT.

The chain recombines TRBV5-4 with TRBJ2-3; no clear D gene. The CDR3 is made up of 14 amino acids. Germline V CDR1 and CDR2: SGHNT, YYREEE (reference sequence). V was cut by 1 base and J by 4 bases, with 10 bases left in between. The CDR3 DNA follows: TGTGCCAGCAGCTTGCAGCAGACACCAGATACGCAGTATTTT. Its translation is CASSLQQTPDTQYF.

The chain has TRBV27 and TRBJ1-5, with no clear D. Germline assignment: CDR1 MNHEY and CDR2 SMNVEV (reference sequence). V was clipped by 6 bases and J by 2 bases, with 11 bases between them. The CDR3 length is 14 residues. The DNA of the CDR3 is TGTGCCAGCAGCCTCGGGATCGGCAATCAGCCCCAGCATTTT. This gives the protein CASSLGIGNQPQHF.

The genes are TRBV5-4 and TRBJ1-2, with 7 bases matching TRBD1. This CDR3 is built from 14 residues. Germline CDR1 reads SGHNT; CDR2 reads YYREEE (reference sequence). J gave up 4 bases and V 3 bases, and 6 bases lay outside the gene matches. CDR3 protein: CASSSPTGSYGYTF. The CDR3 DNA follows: TGTGCCAGCAGCTCACCGACAGGGAGCTATGGCTACACCTTC.

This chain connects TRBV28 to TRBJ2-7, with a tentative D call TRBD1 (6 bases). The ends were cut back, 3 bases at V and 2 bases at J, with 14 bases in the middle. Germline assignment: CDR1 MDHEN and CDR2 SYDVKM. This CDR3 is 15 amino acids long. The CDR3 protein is CASSLPLTGAYEQYF. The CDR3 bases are TGTGCCAGCAGTTTGCCCCTGACAGGAGCCTACGAGCAGTACTTC.

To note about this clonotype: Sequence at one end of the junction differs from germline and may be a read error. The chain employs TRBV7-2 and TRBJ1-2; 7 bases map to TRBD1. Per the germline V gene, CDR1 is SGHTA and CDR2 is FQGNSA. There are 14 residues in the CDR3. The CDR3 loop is CVSSSGTAFYGYTF. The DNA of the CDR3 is TGTGTCAGCAGCTCCGGGACAGCCTTCTATGGCTACACCTTC.

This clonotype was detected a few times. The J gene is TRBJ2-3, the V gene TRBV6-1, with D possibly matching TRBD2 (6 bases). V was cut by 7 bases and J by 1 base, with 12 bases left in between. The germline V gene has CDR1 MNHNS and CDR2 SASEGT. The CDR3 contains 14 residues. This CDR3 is CASIGTGGTDTQYF. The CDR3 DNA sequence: TGTGCCAGCATTGGAACGGGGGGCACAGATACGCAGTATTTT.

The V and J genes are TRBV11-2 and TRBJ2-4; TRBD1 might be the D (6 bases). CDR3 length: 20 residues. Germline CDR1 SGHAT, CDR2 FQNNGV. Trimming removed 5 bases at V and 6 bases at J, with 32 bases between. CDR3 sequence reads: CASSLAGGRGTRGPRNIQYF. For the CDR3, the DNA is TGTGCCAGCAGCCTCGCAGGAGGCAGGGGAACCCGAGGCCCCAGAAACATTCAGTACTTC. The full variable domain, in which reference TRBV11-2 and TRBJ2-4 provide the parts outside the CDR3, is EAGVAQSPRYKIIEKRQSVAFWCNPISGHATLYWYQQILGQGPKLLIQFQNNGVVDDSQLPKDRFSAERLKGVDSTLKIQPAKLEDSAVYLCASSLAGGRGTRGPRNIQYFGAGTRLSVL.

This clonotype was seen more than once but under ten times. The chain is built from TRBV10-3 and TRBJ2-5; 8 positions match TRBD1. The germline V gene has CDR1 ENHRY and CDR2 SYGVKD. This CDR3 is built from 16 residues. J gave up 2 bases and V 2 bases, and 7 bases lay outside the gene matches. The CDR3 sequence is CAISERIGQGQETQYF. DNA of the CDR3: TGTGCCATCAGTGAGCGAATCGGACAGGGACAAGAGACCCAGTACTTC.

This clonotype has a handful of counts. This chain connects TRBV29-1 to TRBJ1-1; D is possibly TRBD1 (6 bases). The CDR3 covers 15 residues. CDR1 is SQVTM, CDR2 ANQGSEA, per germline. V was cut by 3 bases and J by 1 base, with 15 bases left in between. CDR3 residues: CSVELHGDKNTEAFF. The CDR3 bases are TGCAGCGTTGAGTTACATGGGGACAAGAACACTGAAGCTTTCTTT.

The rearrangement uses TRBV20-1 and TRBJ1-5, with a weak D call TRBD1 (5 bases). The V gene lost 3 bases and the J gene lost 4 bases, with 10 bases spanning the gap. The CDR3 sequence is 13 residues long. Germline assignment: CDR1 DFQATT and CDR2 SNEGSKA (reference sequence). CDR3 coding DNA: TGCAGTGCTAGGGGGGAGGCGAATCAGCCCCAGCATTTT. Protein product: CSARGEANQPQHF.

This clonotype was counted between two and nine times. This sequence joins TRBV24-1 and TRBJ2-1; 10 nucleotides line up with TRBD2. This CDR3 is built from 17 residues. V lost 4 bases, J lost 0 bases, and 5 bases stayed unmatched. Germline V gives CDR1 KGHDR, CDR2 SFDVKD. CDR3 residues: CATSDSSGGLSYNEQFF. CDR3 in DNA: TGTGCCACCAGTGACTCTAGCGGGGGCCTCTCCTACAATGAGCAGTTCTTC.

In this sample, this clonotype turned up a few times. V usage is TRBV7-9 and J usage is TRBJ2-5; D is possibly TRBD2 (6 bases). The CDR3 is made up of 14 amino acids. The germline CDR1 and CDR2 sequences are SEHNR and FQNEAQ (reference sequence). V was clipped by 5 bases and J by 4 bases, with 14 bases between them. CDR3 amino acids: CASSLGGALETQYF. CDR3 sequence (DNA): TGTGCCAGCAGCCTAGGAGGGGCTCTAGAGACCCAGTACTTC.

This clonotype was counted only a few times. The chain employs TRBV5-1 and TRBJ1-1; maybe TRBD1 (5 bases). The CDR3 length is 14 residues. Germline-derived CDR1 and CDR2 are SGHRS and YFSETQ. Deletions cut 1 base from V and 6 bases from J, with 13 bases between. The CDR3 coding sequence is TGCGCCAGCAGCTTGCAGCAGGGTGGTGCTGAAGCTTTCTTT. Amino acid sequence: CASSLQQGGAEAFF.

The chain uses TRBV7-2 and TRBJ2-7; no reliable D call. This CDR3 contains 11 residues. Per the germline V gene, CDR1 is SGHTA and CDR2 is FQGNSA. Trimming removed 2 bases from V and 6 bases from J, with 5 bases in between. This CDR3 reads CASSLKSEQYF. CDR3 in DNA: TGTGCCAGCAGCTTAAAAAGCGAGCAGTACTTC.

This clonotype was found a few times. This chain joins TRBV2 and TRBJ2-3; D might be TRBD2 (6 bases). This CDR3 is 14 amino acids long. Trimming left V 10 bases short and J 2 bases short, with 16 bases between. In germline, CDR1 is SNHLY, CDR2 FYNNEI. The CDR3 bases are TGTGCCAACCCCCCGGGACTCATCACAGATACGCAGTATTTT. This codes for CANPPGLITDTQYF.

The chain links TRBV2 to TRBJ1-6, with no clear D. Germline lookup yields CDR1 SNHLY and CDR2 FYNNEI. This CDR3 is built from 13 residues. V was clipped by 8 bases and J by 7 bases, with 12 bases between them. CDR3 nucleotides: TGTGCCAGCGCTTCGGTAGTAAATTCACCCCTCCACTTT. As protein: CASASVVNSPLHF.

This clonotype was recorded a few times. CDR3 sequence reads: CASSPTRGGGANVLTF. In DNA form, the CDR3 reads TGTGCCAGCAGTCCTACCCGGGGCGGGGGGGCCAACGTCCTGACTTTC. The rearrangement uses TRBV3-1 and TRBJ2-6, with D tentatively TRBD1 or TRBD2 (5 bases each). The CDR3 extends over 16 amino acids. Germline loops: CDR1 LGHDT, CDR2 YNNKEL (reference sequence). V shed 6 bases and J shed 4 bases, with 16 bases lying between them.

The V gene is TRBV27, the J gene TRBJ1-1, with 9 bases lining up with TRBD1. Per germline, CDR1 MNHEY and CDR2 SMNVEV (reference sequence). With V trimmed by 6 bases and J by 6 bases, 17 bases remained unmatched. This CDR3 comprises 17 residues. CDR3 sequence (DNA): TGTGCCAGCAGCTCTTCCGGGACGACAGGGGGTCGATCTGAAGCTTTCTTT. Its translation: CASSSSGTTGGRSEAFF.

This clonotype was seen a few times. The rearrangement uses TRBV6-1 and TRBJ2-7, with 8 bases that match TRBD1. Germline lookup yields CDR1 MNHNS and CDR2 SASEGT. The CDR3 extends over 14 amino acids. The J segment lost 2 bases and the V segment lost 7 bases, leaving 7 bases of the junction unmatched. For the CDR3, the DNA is TGTGCCAGCATTAGGACAGGGAGGACCTACGAGCAGTACTTC. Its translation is CASIRTGRTYEQYF.

The CDR3 here is CAFGKAANTEAFF. For the CDR3, the DNA is TGTGCCTTTGGGAAGGCTGCGAACACTGAAGCTTTCTTT. The J gene is TRBJ1-1, the V gene TRBV30, with D unclear. Trimming removed 7 bases at V and 1 base at J, with 13 bases between. Germline V gene lookup returns CDR1 GTSNPN and CDR2 SVGIG (reference sequence). The CDR3 extends over 13 amino acids.

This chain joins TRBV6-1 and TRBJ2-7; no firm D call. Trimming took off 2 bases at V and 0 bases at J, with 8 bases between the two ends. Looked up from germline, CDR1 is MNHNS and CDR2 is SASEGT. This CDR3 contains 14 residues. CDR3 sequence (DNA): TGTGCCAGCAGTGAACAGAAAAACTCCTACGAGCAGTACTTC. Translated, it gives CASSEQKNSYEQYF.

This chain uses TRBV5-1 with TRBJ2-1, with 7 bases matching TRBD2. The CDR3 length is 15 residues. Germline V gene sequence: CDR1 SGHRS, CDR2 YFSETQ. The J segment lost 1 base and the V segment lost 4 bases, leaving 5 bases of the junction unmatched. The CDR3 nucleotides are TGCGCCAGCAGCCTATCTAGCGGATCCTACAATGAGCAGTTCTTC. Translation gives CASSLSSGSYNEQFF. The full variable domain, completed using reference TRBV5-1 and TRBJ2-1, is KAGVTQTPRYLIKTRGQQVTLSCSPISGHRSVSWYQQTPGQGLQFLFEYFSETQRNKGNFPGRFSGRQFSNSRSEMNVSTLELGDSALYLCASSLSSGSYNEQFFGPGTRLTVL.

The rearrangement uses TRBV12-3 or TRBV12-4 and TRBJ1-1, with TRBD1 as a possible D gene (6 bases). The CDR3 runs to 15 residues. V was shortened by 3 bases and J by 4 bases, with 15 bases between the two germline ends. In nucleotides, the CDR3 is TGTGCCAGCAGTTTCTTGGGGGGCTCGGGCACTGAAGCTTTCTTT. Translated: CASSFLGGSGTEAFF.

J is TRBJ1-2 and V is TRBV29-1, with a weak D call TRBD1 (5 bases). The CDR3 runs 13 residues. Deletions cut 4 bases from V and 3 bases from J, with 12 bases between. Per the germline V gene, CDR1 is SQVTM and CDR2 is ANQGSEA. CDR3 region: CSVAVRGYYGYTF. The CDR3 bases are TGCAGCGTTGCAGTGAGGGGATACTATGGCTACACCTTC.

The CDR3 DNA is TGTGCCAGCAGCTTAGGTAGCGAGAGCTCCTATAATTCACCCCTCCACTTT. Residues: CASSLGSESSYNSPLHF. The V call is TRBV13, the J call TRBJ1-6; D ambiguous. The germline CDR1 and CDR2 sequences are PRHDT and FYEKMQ (reference sequence). The V end was cut by 0 bases, the J end by 0 bases, with 9 bases between. The CDR3 has 17 amino acids.

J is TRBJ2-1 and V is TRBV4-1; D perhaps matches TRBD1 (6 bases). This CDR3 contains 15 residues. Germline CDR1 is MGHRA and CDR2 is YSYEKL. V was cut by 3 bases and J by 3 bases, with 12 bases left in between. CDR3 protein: CASSQRSGDYNEQFF. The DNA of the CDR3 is TGCGCCAGCAGCCAGAGGTCAGGGGACTACAATGAGCAGTTCTTC.

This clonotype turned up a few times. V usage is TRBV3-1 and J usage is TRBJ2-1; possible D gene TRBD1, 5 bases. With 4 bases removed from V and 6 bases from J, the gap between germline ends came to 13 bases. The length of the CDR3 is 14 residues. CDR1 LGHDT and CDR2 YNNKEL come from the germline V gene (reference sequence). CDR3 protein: CASSLIRGTNEQFF. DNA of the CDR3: TGTGCCAGCAGCCTAATTAGGGGTACCAATGAGCAGTTCTTC.